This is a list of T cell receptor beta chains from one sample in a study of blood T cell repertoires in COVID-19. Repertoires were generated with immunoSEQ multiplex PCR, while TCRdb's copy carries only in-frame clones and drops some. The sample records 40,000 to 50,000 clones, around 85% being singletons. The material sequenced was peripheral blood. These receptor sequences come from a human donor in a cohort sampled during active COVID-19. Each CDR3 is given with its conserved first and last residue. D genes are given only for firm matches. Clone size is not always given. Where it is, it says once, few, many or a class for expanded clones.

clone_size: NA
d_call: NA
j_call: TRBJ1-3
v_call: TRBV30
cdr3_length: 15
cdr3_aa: CAWSVRGFSGNTIYF
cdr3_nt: TGTGCCTGGAGTGTACGAGGTTTCTCTGGAAACACCATATATTTT

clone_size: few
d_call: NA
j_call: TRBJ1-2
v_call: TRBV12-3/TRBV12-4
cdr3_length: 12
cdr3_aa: CASSLSRVGYTF
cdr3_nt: TGTGCCAGCAGTTTGTCCCGGGTAGGCTACACCTTC

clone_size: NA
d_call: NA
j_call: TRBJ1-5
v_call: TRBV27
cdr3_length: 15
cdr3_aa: CASRRGGNSNQPQHF
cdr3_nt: TGTGCCAGCAGACGCGGGGGAAATAGCAATCAGCCCCAGCATTTT

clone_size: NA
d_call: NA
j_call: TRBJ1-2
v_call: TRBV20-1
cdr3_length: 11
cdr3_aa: CSASFRGGYTF
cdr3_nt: TGCAGTGCTAGTTTCCGGGGTGGCTACACCTTC

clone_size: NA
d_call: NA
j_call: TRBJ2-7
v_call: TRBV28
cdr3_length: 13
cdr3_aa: CASMSGGPYEQYF
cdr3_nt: TGTGCCAGCATGAGCGGAGGGCCCTACGAGCAGTACTTC

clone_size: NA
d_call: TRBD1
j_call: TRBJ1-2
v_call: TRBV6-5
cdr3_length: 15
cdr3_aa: CASSPDRGTNYGYTF
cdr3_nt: TGTGCCAGCAGCCCGGACAGGGGAACTAACTATGGCTACACCTTC

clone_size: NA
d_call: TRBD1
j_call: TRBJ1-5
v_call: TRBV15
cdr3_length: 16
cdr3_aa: CATSRGQGGSNQPQHF
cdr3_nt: TGTGCCACCAGCAGAGGACAGGGTGGAAGCAATCAGCCCCAGCATTTT

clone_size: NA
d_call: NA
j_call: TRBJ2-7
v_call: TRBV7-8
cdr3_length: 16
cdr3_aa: CASSSPQDYRDLPLVF
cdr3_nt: TGTGCCAGCAGCTCCCCCCAAGACTACAGGGACCTACCCCTAGTCTTC

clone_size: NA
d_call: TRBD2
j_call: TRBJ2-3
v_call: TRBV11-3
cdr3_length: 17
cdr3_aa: CASSSNTGGAGTDTQYF
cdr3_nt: TGTGCCAGCAGCTCAAACACCGGGGGGGCTGGGACAGATACGCAGTATTTT

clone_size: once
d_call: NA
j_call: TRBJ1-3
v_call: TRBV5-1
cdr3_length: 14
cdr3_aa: CASSLTGTRNTIYF
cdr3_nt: TGCGCCAGCAGCTTAACCGGGACACGAAACACCATATATTTT

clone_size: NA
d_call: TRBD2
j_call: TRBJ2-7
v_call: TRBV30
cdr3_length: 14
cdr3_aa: CAWRESGSRGEQYF
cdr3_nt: TGTGCCTGGAGAGAAAGCGGGAGTCGGGGCGAGCAGTACTTC

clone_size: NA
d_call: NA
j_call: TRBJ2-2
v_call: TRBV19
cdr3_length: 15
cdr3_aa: CASSTGMRRTGELFF
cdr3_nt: TGTGCCAGTAGTACCGGAATGAGGAGAACCGGGGAGCTGTTTTTT

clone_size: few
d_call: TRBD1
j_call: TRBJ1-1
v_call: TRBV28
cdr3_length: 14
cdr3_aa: CASRWGTGKAEAFF
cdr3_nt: TGTGCCAGCAGGTGGGGGACAGGGAAAGCTGAAGCTTTCTTT

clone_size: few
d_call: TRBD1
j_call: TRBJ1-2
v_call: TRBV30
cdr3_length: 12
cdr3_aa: CAWSTGGYGYTF
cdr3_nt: TGTGCCTGGAGCACAGGGGGGTATGGCTACACCTTC

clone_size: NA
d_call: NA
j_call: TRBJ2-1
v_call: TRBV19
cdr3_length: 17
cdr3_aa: CASSPRGVRGGYNEQFF
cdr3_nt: TGTGCCAGTAGTCCTCGGGGAGTGAGGGGGGGTTACAATGAGCAGTTCTTC

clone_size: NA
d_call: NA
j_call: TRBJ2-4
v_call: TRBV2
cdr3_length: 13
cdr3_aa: CASSEQGRNIQYF
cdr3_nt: TGTGCCAGCAGTGAACAGGGTAGGAACATTCAGTACTTC

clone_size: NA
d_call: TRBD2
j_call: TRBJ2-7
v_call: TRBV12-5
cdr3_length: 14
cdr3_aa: CASGPSGGLYEQYF
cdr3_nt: TGTGCTAGTGGACCTAGCGGGGGGCTCTACGAGCAGTACTTC

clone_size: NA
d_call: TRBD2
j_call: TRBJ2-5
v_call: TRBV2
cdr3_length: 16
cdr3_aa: CASSEYSGGPWETQYF
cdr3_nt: TGTGCCAGCAGTGAATATAGCGGGGGGCCGTGGGAGACCCAGTACTTC

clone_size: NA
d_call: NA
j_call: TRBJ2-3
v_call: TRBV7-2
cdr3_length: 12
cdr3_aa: CASSLTSFTQYF
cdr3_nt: TGTGCCAGCAGCCTTACTAGTTTTACGCAGTATTTT

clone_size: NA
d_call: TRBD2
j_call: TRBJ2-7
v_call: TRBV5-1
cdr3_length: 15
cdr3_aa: CASSVTSGRIYEQYF
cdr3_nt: TGCGCCAGCAGCGTAACTAGCGGGAGGATCTACGAGCAGTACTTC

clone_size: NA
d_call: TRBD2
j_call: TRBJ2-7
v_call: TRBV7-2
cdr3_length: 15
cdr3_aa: CASGLRGGSSYEQYF
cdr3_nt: TGTGCCAGCGGCCTGCGGGGGGGCAGCTCCTACGAGCAGTACTTC

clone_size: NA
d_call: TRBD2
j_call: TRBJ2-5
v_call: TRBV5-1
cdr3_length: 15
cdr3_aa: CASSSALAGAYTQYF
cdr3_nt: TGCGCCAGCAGCTCGGCACTAGCGGGAGCCTATACCCAGTACTTC

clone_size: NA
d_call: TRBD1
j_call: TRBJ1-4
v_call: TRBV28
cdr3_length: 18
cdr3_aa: CASSLEYFGTGINEKLFF
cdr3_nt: TGTGCCAGCAGTTTAGAATATTTCGGGACAGGTATTAATGAAAAACTGTTTTTT

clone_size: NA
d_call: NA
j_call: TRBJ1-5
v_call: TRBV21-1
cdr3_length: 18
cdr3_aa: CASSKESEDGEGNQPQHF
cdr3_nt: TGTGCCAGCAGCAAAGAGTCCGAAGATGGGGAGGGCAATCAGCCCCAGCATTTT

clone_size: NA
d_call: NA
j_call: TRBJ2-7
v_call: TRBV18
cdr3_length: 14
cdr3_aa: CASSPPQGINEQYF
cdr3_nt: TGTGCCAGCTCACCGCCCCAGGGGATCAACGAGCAGTACTTC

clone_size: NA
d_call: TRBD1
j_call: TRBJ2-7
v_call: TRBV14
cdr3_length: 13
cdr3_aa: CASSPRTGGGQYF
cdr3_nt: TGTGCCAGCAGCCCCCGGACAGGGGGCGGGCAGTACTTC

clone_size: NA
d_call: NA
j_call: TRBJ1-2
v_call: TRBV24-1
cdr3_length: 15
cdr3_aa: CATSAGEAANYGYTF
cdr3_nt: TGTGCCACCAGTGCCGGCGAAGCGGCTAACTATGGCTACACCTTC

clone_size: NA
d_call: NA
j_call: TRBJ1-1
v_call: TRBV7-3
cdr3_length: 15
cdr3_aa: CASSPERGLGTEAFF
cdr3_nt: TGTGCCAGCAGCCCAGAACGGGGGTTGGGAACTGAAGCTTTCTTT

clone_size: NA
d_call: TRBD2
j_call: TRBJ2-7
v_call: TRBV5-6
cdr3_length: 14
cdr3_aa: CASSYGTTAYEQYF
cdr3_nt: TGTGCCAGCAGCTACGGGACTACAGCCTACGAGCAGTACTTC

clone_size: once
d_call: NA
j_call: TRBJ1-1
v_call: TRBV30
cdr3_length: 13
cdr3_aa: CARDAGGGTEAFF
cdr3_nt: TGTGCCCGGGACGCGGGGGGTGGCACTGAAGCTTTCTTT

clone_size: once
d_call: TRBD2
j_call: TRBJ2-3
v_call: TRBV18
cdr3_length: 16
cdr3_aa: CASSPNSAGSTDTQYF
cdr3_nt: TGTGCCAGCTCACCAAACTCAGCGGGATCGACAGATACGCAGTATTTT

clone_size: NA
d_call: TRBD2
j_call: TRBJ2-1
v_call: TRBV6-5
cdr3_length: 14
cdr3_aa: CASRSLAGGDEQFF
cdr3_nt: TGTGCCAGCAGATCGCTAGCGGGAGGCGATGAGCAGTTCTTC

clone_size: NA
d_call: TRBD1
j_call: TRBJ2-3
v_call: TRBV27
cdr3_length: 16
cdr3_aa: CASSLTGQGYPDTQYF
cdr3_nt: TGTGCCAGCAGTCTGACGGGACAGGGGTATCCAGATACGCAGTATTTT

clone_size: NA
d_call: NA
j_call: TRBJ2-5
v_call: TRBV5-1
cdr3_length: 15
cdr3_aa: CASSFGGPSQETQYF
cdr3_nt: TGCGCCAGCAGCTTCGGCGGTCCGTCCCAAGAGACCCAGTACTTC

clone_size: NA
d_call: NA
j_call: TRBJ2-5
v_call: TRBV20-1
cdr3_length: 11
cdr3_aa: CSASDRETQYF
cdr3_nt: TGCAGTGCTAGTGACAGAGAGACCCAGTACTTC

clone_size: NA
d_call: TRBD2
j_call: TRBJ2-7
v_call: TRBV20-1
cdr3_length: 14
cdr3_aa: CSASGGLAGDEQYF
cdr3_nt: TGCAGTGCTAGTGGGGGACTAGCGGGAGACGAGCAGTACTTC

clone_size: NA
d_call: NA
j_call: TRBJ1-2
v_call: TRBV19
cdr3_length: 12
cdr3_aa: CASGGPQRGYTF
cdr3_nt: TGTGCCAGTGGGGGCCCCCAACGCGGCTACACCTTC